The 29 T cell receptor beta chains reported below all come from one sample, sequenced in a study of radiation and T cells in renal cell carcinoma. Generated by immunoSEQ multiplex PCR, the TCRdb table keeps only in-frame clones and is missing some. The profile shows roughly 130,000 clones, 75% to 90% of them singletons. Time point defined: blood 2 weeks post-SBRT. Treatment denoted: 15 Gy SBRT to primary tumor, nephrectomy 4 weeks later. Sample: blood, taken from a patient whose treatment included radiotherapy and nephrectomy. The receptor set was obtained from an older woman with renal cell carcinoma.

This clone occurred a few times. V usage is TRBV6-4 and J usage is TRBJ2-2, with a tentative D call TRBD1 (6 bases). The V and J ends lost 6 bases and 5 bases respectively, with 13 bases between them. This CDR3 is 14 amino acids long. Germline V gene sequence: CDR1 MRHNA, CDR2 SNTAGT. CDR3 DNA: TGTGCCAGCAGACAGGACGGACAGACCGGGGAGCTGTTTTTT. It codes for CASRQDGQTGELFF.

A single count supports this clone. V and J are TRBV28 and TRBJ2-5, with D unresolved. The CDR3 length is 13 residues. The V end was cut by 3 bases, the J end by 2 bases, with 7 bases between. Germline lookup yields CDR1 MDHEN and CDR2 SYDVKM. CDR3 bases: TGTGCCAGCAGTTTCTCCGGACAAGAGACCCAGTACTTC. Amino acids: CASSFSGQETQYF.

This chain links TRBV4-1 with TRBJ2-3, with 9 bases identical to TRBD2. Germline V lookup: CDR1 MGHRA, CDR2 YSYEKL. Unmatched junction bases numbered 6, after V lost 0 bases and J lost 2 bases. The CDR3 has 17 amino acids. The CDR3 reads CASSQDPGLANTDTQYF. The CDR3 region has the DNA TGCGCCAGCAGCCAAGATCCGGGACTAGCTAACACAGATACGCAGTATTTT.

The chain uses TRBV29-1 and TRBJ2-7, with 7 bases fitting TRBD1. V was pared by 1 base and J by 1 base, with 4 bases of the junction left unmatched. The germline V gene has CDR1 SQVTM and CDR2 ANQGSEA. The CDR3 runs 14 residues. The chain's CDR3 is CSVEVSGGSYEQYF. CDR3 DNA sequence: TGCAGCGTTGAAGTTTCAGGGGGTTCCTACGAGCAGTACTTC.

V is TRBV7-3 and J is TRBJ2-7; TRBD2 agrees at 7 bases. Germline V gene sequence: CDR1 SGHTA, CDR2 FQGTGA. CDR3 size: 16 residues. Trimming at V came to 5 bases and at J to 2 bases, leaving 12 bases not matched to a gene. CDR3: CASSLAASGSTYEQYF. CDR3 DNA sequence: TGTGCCAGCAGCCTGGCGGCTAGCGGATCCACCTACGAGCAGTACTTC.

The table lists this clone with a count of one. V is TRBV6-4 and J is TRBJ2-2, with D tentatively TRBD2 (5 bases). Germline CDR1 and CDR2: MRHNA and SNTAGT. Trimming took off 6 bases at V and 2 bases at J, with 10 bases between the two ends. There are 14 residues in the CDR3. CDR3 protein: CASRRAGNTGELFF. The CDR3 region has the DNA TGTGCCAGCAGGAGGGCGGGTAACACCGGGGAGCTGTTTTTT.

The rearrangement uses TRBV7-6 and TRBJ2-1; TRBD2 might be the D (6 bases). The CDR3 contains 15 residues. Trimming removed 5 bases from V and 2 bases from J, with 13 bases in between. Germline V gene lookup returns CDR1 SGHVS and CDR2 FNYEAQ. CDR3 in amino acids: CASSSSGLPYNEQFF. CDR3 in DNA: TGTGCCAGCAGCAGTTCGGGACTCCCCTACAATGAGCAGTTCTTC. Full variable domain (missing parts from reference TRBV7-6 and TRBJ2-1): GAGVSQSPRYKVTKRGQDVALRCDPISGHVSLYWYRQALGQGPEFLTYFNYEAQQDKSGLPNDRFSAERPEGSISTLTIQRTEQRDSAMYRCASSSSGLPYNEQFFGPGTRLTVL.

The rearrangement links TRBV9 to TRBJ2-3; the match to TRBD2 covers 14 bases. The germline V gene has CDR1 SGDLS and CDR2 YYNGEE. V shed 4 bases and J 5 bases; nucleotides not matched to a gene: 3. The CDR3 loop spans 15 amino acids. In DNA form, the CDR3 reads TGTGCCAGCAGCTCCGGGACTAGCGGGAGAGATACGCAGTATTTT. Its translation is CASSSGTSGRDTQYF.

The rearrangement uses TRBV2 and TRBJ1-5; 7 bases match TRBD1. The CDR3 sequence is 14 residues long. CDR1 is SNHLY and CDR2 is FYNNEI in the germline V gene. V dropped 10 bases and J dropped 0; count of bases not matched to a gene: 6. The chain's CDR3 is CAMGQQHSNQPQHF. DNA of the CDR3: TGTGCCATGGGACAGCAGCATAGCAATCAGCCCCAGCATTTT.

The CDR3 sequence is CASRIGFQETQYF. Here the CDR3 DNA reads TGTGCCAGCAGGATAGGGTTCCAAGAGACCCAGTACTTC. The chain links TRBV6-1 to TRBJ2-5; no definite D call. V was clipped by 6 bases and J by 1 base, with 9 bases between them. Looked up from germline, CDR1 is MNHNS and CDR2 is SASEGT. The CDR3 totals 13 residues.

This chain links TRBV19 with TRBJ1-1; D is undetermined. The CDR3 consists of 14 residues. CDR1 and CDR2 (germline): LNHDA, SQIVND (reference sequence). V lost 4 bases and J 1 base, leaving 10 bases between the germline ends. DNA of the CDR3: TGTGCCAGTAGTAAAGCCTGGGCGAACACTGAAGCTTTCTTT. Translating it yields CASSKAWANTEAFF.

The rearrangement links TRBV4-1 to TRBJ1-2; D gene uncertain. This CDR3 comprises 14 residues. CDR1 is MGHRA, CDR2 YSYEKL, per germline. The V end was cut by 0 bases, the J end by 8 bases, with 13 bases between. The CDR3 nucleotides are TGCGCCAGCAGCCAAGATAGGACGCTTCCCGGCTACACCTTC. Translation: CASSQDRTLPGYTF.

V usage is TRBV28 and J usage is TRBJ1-2, with a weak D call TRBD1 (6 bases). Germline CDR1 and CDR2: MDHEN and SYDVKM. The V and J ends lost 5 bases and 7 bases respectively, with 11 bases between them. This CDR3 contains 12 residues. The DNA for the CDR3 is TGTGCCAGCAGTCGGACAGATTCTGGCTACACCTTC. It is translated as CASSRTDSGYTF.

The gene calls are TRBV5-1 and TRBJ2-1; 7 bases map to TRBD2. The CDR3 length is 16 residues. Trimming cost V 4 bases and J 3 bases; bases outside gene matches: 10. Germline CDR1 is SGHRS and CDR2 is YFSETQ. The CDR3 loop reads CASSRIPGTNYNEQFF. The CDR3 nucleotides are TGCGCCAGCAGCAGAATCCCCGGGACTAACTACAATGAGCAGTTCTTC.

The V and J genes are TRBV11-3 and TRBJ2-7; D is possibly TRBD1 or TRBD2 (5 bases each). V was trimmed by 6 bases and J by 2 bases, leaving 23 bases between them. This CDR3 spans 17 amino acids. CDR1 is SGHNT and CDR2 is YENEEA in the germline V gene. The chain's CDR3 is CASSSGPGLGGTYEQYF. CDR3 DNA sequence: TGTGCCAGCAGTTCAGGACCGGGGCTGGGTGGCACCTACGAGCAGTACTTC.

This rearrangement joins TRBV2 to TRBJ2-5; TRBD1 agrees at 7 bases. Germline V gene sequence: CDR1 SNHLY, CDR2 FYNNEI. The V segment lost 5 bases and the J segment 3 bases; nucleotides outside the gene matches: 3. The CDR3 consists of 13 residues. This CDR3 is CASSRDREETQYF. For the CDR3, the DNA is TGTGCCAGCAGTAGAGACAGGGAAGAGACCCAGTACTTC.

This chain's CDR3 is CASSRTDFQYF. The CDR3 DNA is TGTGCCAGCAGCCGGACGGACTTTCAGTATTTT. The chain couples TRBV6-1 to TRBJ2-3; possible D gene TRBD2, 5 bases. CDR3 length: 11 amino acids. The V gene's germline CDR1 is MNHNS and CDR2 SASEGT. The germline V and J ends were trimmed by 6 bases and 12 bases, with 13 bases remaining between them.

The chain is built from TRBV19 and TRBJ1-1, with D unclear. The CDR3 contains 13 residues. Trimming cost V 7 bases and J 4 bases, with 13 bases left between them. From germline, CDR1 is LNHDA and CDR2 SQIVND (reference sequence). The CDR3 DNA follows: TGTGCCAGTAAATTCACATCGAGCACTGAAGCTTTCTTT. Its translation is CASKFTSSTEAFF.

The chain couples TRBV29-1 to TRBJ2-1; D is possibly TRBD2 (5 bases). CDR1 and CDR2 (germline): SQVTM, ANQGSEA. This CDR3 spans 12 amino acids. The V end lost 7 bases, the J end lost 12 bases, and 19 bases lay between the germline ends. The CDR3 DNA reads as TGCAGCGCCATCCTGGGGAGTGGAGGGCAGTTCTTC. Translation gives CSAILGSGGQFF.

The V call is TRBV19, the J call TRBJ2-1; 7 bases match TRBD1. This CDR3 region has 16 residues. J gave up 0 bases and V 5 bases, and 7 bases lay outside the gene matches. Germline V CDR1 and CDR2: LNHDA, SQIVND (reference sequence). CDR3: CASSVTWDSSYNEQFF. CDR3 in DNA: TGTGCCAGTAGTGTAACCTGGGACAGCTCCTACAATGAGCAGTTCTTC. Supplemented by reference TRBV19 and TRBJ2-1, the full variable domain reads DGGITQSPKYLFRKEGQNVTLSCEQNLNHDAMYWYRQDPGQGLRLIYYSQIVNDFQKGDIAEGYSVSREKKESFPLTVTSAQKNPTAFYLCASSVTWDSSYNEQFFGPGTRLTVL.

This chain uses TRBV5-1 with TRBJ2-3; 11 bases are a match to TRBD2. The CDR3 length is 17 residues. The trim removed 4 bases at V and 3 bases at J, leaving 10 bases unmatched. Germline V gene data show CDR1 as SGHRS and CDR2 as YFSETQ. CDR3: CASSTLAGGQRTDTQYF. In nucleotides, the CDR3 is TGCGCCAGCAGCACCTTAGCGGGGGGGCAGAGAACAGATACGCAGTATTTT.

The sample holds one count of this clone. This rearrangement joins TRBV27 to TRBJ2-1, with D unclear. The CDR3 spans 12 residues. V gave up 6 bases and J gave up 6 bases, with 9 bases separating them. Germline CDR1 reads MNHEY; CDR2 reads SMNVEV (reference sequence). The CDR3 here is CASSLSGNEQFF. CDR3 bases: TGTGCCAGCAGCTTGTCCGGCAATGAGCAGTTCTTC.

This clone was picked up one time. The J gene is TRBJ1-4, the V gene TRBV27; D may be TRBD1 (5 bases). The CDR3 loop spans 14 amino acids. Looked up from germline, CDR1 is MNHEY and CDR2 is SMNVEV (reference sequence). V was shortened by 3 bases and J by 5 bases, with 10 bases between the two germline ends. The CDR3 spells CASSFRQGNEKLFF. As DNA, the CDR3 is TGTGCCAGCAGTTTCCGGCAGGGAAATGAAAAACTGTTTTTT.

The V and J genes are TRBV6-1 and TRBJ1-5; D perhaps matches TRBD1 (6 bases). This CDR3 region has 13 residues. V was clipped by 4 bases and J by 5 bases, with 9 bases between them. CDR1 is MNHNS, CDR2 SASEGT, per germline. The CDR3 nucleotides are TGTGCCAGCAGTGGAAACAGGGATCAGCCCCAGCATTTT. Translating it yields CASSGNRDQPQHF.

This chain links TRBV7-2 with TRBJ1-2; 7 bases match TRBD1. The CDR3 loop spans 14 amino acids. V shed 5 bases, J shed 3 bases, and the junction held 6 bases outside the gene matches. Germline loops: CDR1 SGHTA, CDR2 FQGNSA. CDR3 DNA: TGTGCCAGCAGCCCCGGGACAGCACACTATGGCTACACCTTC. It yields the protein CASSPGTAHYGYTF.

The V gene is TRBV9, the J gene TRBJ2-2; D is perhaps TRBD2 (6 bases). The CDR3 sequence is 17 residues long. Germline CDR1 SGDLS, CDR2 YYNGEE. Deletions cut 4 bases from V and 4 bases from J, with 20 bases between. The CDR3 DNA reads TGTGCCAGCAGCCCGGGGGTTGGGCTGGCGGCCACCGGGGAGCTGTTTTTT. It specifies CASSPGVGLAATGELFF.

The V gene is TRBV5-1, the J gene TRBJ1-4; the D gene is possibly TRBD1 (5 bases). Trimming cost V 0 bases and J 8 bases, with 11 bases left between them. This CDR3 spans 14 amino acids. Germline V gives CDR1 SGHRS, CDR2 YFSETQ. This CDR3 reads CASSLVGAEEKLFF. CDR3 DNA sequence: TGCGCCAGCAGCTTGGTTGGGGCAGAGGAAAAACTGTTTTTT. The entire variable domain, with the rest obtained from reference TRBV5-1 and TRBJ1-4, is as follows: KAGVTQTPRYLIKTRGQQVTLSCSPISGHRSVSWYQQTPGQGLQFLFEYFSETQRNKGNFPGRFSGRQFSNSRSEMNVSTLELGDSALYLCASSLVGAEEKLFFGSGTQLSVL.

The V and J genes are TRBV6-1 and TRBJ2-7; weak D call: TRBD1 (5 bases). The germline CDR1 and CDR2 sequences are MNHNS and SASEGT. V dropped 6 bases and J dropped 4 bases, with 13 bases sitting between them. CDR3 length: 13 residues. The CDR3 DNA reads TGTGCCAGCAGCGTGACAGACGAATACGAGCAGTACTTC. Its translation is CASSVTDEYEQYF.

The J gene is TRBJ2-7, the V gene TRBV6-6; possibly TRBD2 for D (6 bases). V was clipped by 7 bases and J by 3 bases, with 19 bases between them. CDR1 is MNHNY and CDR2 is SVGAGI in the germline V gene (reference sequence). This CDR3 spans 15 amino acids. CDR3 residues: CASNSPGLTNYEQYF. The CDR3 region has the DNA TGTGCCAGCAATTCCCCGGGACTTACCAACTACGAGCAGTACTTC.